The clone carrying this T cell receptor beta chain was detected a few times. Antigen specificity is unknown. The investigators reverse transcribed all of the isolated RNA, so they sequenced expressed TCRB transcripts. Produced via immunoSEQ multiplex PCR; TCRdb's table is partial and in-frame only. The top ten clones hold about 0.11% of a sample with 600,000 to 700,000 clones, about an eighth of them seen once. These data belong to a study of beta chain features in type 1 diabetes. Study outcomes and limitations: Moderate but significant shortening of TCRB CDR3s was recorded in all four CD4+ subsets from Type 1 diabetes patients.

The CDR3 consists of 14 residues. CDR1 and CDR2 from the germline V gene are LNHDA and SQIVND (reference sequence). Trimming left V 7 bases short and J 3 bases short, with 15 bases between. The chain recombines TRBV19 with TRBJ1-1, with D possibly TRBD1 on 5 matching bases. Sequencing input: naive CD4+ T cells from blood. The TCR sequence derives from a young man with type 1 diabetes. CDR3 sequence: CASTNRDGYTEAFF. The CDR3 bases are TGTGCCAGTACCAACCGGGACGGTTACACTGAAGCTTTCTTT.